This T cell receptor beta chain is drawn from a study of response to subunit inactivated influenza vaccine (dated by TCRdb to 2017 to 2018). Turning to the overall study: Deep quantitative T cell receptor repertoire profiling was used in the study to track responses to a trivalent subunit inactivated influenza vaccine.

Broader findings and caveats from the paper: It was suggested by the authors that each seasonal influenza vaccination may recruit only a limited number of new T cells.

About this clonotype: Its antigen remains undetermined. No much larger clone is present one base from it, and per-base qualities are unavailable.

The CDR3 starts with the cysteine, ends with the phenylalanine, and has 14 residues. Only the CDR3 DNA is retained, 42 bases long and in frame from the first base. CDR1 and CDR2 (DFQATT, SNEGSKA) derive from the germline V gene (reference sequence). Unmatched junction bases come to 9, with V trimmed by 3 bases and J by 6 bases. Libraries came from RT-PCR. TCRdb lists the instrument as Illumina HiSeq 2500. In-frame beta chains were kept once TCRdb had trimmed the public reads at Q25 with fastp and called clones with MiXCR. Entries are consolidated by CDR3 protein sequence, retaining the most common genes and DNA. The sample records about 310,000 distinct CDR3 sequences, just over 20% of which are singletons. Together, the top ten hold roughly a tenth of the sample.

The sequencing used PBMCs from blood, collected about 20 months after vaccination. The clonotype was recovered from a man aged 45 to 70 who received an inactivated influenza vaccine. Donor details come from another sample of the same person, matched by shared clones. The chain employs TRBV20-1 and TRBJ2-3, with 7 middle bases fitting TRBD2. CDR3 loop: CSASRVSGTDTQYF. The DNA sequence is given as TGCAGTGCTAGTAGAGTCAGCGGGACGGATACGCAGTATTTT.